A selection of T cell receptor beta chains follows, all from one sample in a study of T cell responses to AZD1222 COVID-19 vaccine. TCRdb's copy holds only in-frame clones and misses some; the assay was immunoSEQ multiplex PCR. The sample records about 180,000 clones, 91% being singletons. The sample in question was peripheral blood, obtained on day 0 of AZD1222 vaccination. These receptors all stem from an adult in good health. CDR3s include the opening cysteine and the closing phenylalanine or tryptophan. Fields, in order: D gene, J gene, V gene, CDR3 protein, CDR3 DNA. D genes are given only for firm matches.

D: -
J: TRBJ2-2
V: TRBV7-2
CDR3: CASTNKGGGNTGELFF
DNA: TGTGCCAGCACGAACAAAGGAGGTGGGAACACCGGGGAGCTGTTTTTT

D: -
J: TRBJ1-2
V: TRBV19
CDR3: CASSIGSLLYGYTF
DNA: TGTGCCAGTAGTATCGGGAGCCTCCTCTATGGCTACACCTTC

D: TRBD1
J: TRBJ2-6
V: TRBV6-2/TRBV6-3
CDR3: CASSSRPDRERILTGANVLTF
DNA: TGTGCCAGCAGTTCCCGCCCGGACAGGGAGAGGATTCTTACTGGGGCCAACGTCCTGACTTTC

D: -
J: TRBJ2-5
V: TRBV29-1
CDR3: CSAGTLRQETQYF
DNA: TGCAGCGCAGGGACACTAAGACAAGAGACCCAGTACTTC

D: -
J: TRBJ2-7
V: TRBV29-1
CDR3: CSVTDSAPYEQYF
DNA: TGCAGCGTAACTGACAGTGCTCCCTACGAGCAGTACTTC

D: TRBD2
J: TRBJ2-1
V: TRBV9
CDR3: CASSVGHRGGARNEQFF
DNA: TGTGCCAGCAGCGTAGGGCATCGCGGGGGGGCGCGGAATGAGCAGTTCTTC

D: -
J: TRBJ1-3
V: TRBV2
CDR3: CASSGLNSGNTIYF
DNA: TGTGCCAGCAGTGGACTGAACTCTGGAAACACCATATATTTT

D: -
J: TRBJ2-7
V: TRBV28
CDR3: CASGAPWGNRYEQYF
DNA: TGTGCCAGCGGGGCCCCATGGGGGAATCGGTACGAGCAGTACTTC

D: -
J: TRBJ1-1
V: TRBV29-1
CDR3: CSGQQGTEAFF
DNA: TGCAGCGGCCAACAGGGCACTGAAGCTTTCTTT

D: TRBD1
J: TRBJ1-2
V: TRBV6-1
CDR3: CASSEAQGGSYTF
DNA: TGTGCCAGCAGTGAAGCTCAGGGGGGTAGCTACACCTTC